Below, one T cell receptor beta chain is given with its context. Its cognate antigen has yet to be identified. No much larger clone is present one base from it, and per-base qualities are unavailable. CDR1 and CDR2, per the germline V gene, are SGHAT and FQNNGV. The CDR3 contains 15 residues, cysteine and phenylalanine counted. Only CDR3 DNA is held: 45 bases, read in frame from base 1. The V and J ends are trimmed by 4 bases and 7 bases, leaving 19 bases between them. Participants in the prospective study were aged about 18 to 90 years, lived in 20 to 30 United States geographic areas, and enrolled through a virtual design. To assign participants to cohorts, the prospective study relied on clinical history that participants themselves reported in a screening survey and a study questionnaire. Recovered participants in ImmuneRACE Cohort 3 were defined by two consecutive negative NP/OP PCR tests, clearance by a healthcare professional, or resolution of symptoms. In the prospective study, whole blood, serum and a nasopharyngeal or oropharyngeal swab were collected from each participant by mobile phlebotomists. Additional blood draws and questionnaires over an approximately two-month period could optionally be provided by prospective study participants. Before DNA extraction, prospective study blood samples were shipped either frozen or at room temperature.

This specimen belongs to a study of blood T cell repertoires in COVID-19 (dated by TCRdb to the early 2020s). The study in broad terms: Collaborator samples came from the United States, Italy and Spain and covered acute and convalescent phases of COVID-19. The material from the prospective study consisted of cDNA or gDNA derived from T cells, B-cell-depleted T cells, or PBMCs. Deeply sampled blood TCRbeta repertoires from subjects exposed to, actively infected with, or recovered from COVID-19 were included in the dataset. A freely available public database, intended as a resource for researchers studying the immune response to SARS-CoV-2, is where the repertoires were released. Samples came from the ongoing ImmuneRACE study (first 160 participants) plus 1,254 subjects from 6 global collaborators. Nearly every sample came with metadata listing a de-identified subject ID, COVID-19 status, age in years and sex. Where available, HLA class I and class II types were taken from metadata supplied by the sample provider and were not determined by assay-based typing.

Paper-wide results and their limitations: How much clinical and demographic metadata was included differed by source and by participant, and the metadata was provided uncurated.

TCRbeta CDR3 regions were amplified from genomic DNA using the immunoSEQ Assay, a bias-controlled multiplex PCR. Per the authors' processing: Within the assay, amplification of reference gene primers was used to estimate how many nucleated cells each sample contained. To quantify the absolute abundance of each unique TCRbeta CDR3 rearrangement, sequence reads were collapsed and filtered. Productive Simpson clonality was computed per sample as the square root of Simpson's diversity index over productive rearrangements. Held by TCRdb, this immuneACCESS table contains in-frame sequences only and omits some clones. Under half of the omission traces to an unresolved V gene where checked; the cause of the rest is unknown. That table furnishes V, J and clone size, whereas the DNA furnished D and trimming. The sample table contains about 170,000 clones; only one count was recorded for around 91% of them. The ten largest make up approximately 0.8% of the sample.

The receptor comes from a woman aged 18-29 years who had recovered from COVID-19. Recombination connected TRBV11-2 to TRBJ1-2; the D segment cannot be called with confidence. Sequencing was performed on PBMCs or T cells enriched from blood (not recorded which). The nucleotides are TGTGCCAGCAGCTCCCCTCGGGTATTAGGTCGTGGCTACACCTTC. Its protein product is CASSSPRVLGRGYTF. The full variable domain, with segments outside the CDR3 supplied by the reference TRBV11-2 and TRBJ1-2 proteins, appears as EAGVAQSPRYKIIEKRQSVAFWCNPISGHATLYWYQQILGQGPKLLIQFQNNGVVDDSQLPKDRFSAERLKGVDSTLKIQPAKLEDSAVYLCASSSPRVLGRGYTFGSGTRLTVV.